This TCR beta chain was observed in a study of cytomegalovirus exposure and HLA in healthy donors. Study outcomes and limitations: Of the V segments, some could not be distinguished, including TRBV6-2 and TRBV6-3, and were excluded.

Germline CDR1 is SGHTS and CDR2 is YDEGEE. The CDR3 sequence is 16 residues long. V shed 1 base, J shed 8 bases, and the junction held 10 bases outside the gene matches. PCR primers comprised 60 Vbeta and 13 Jbeta primers. Assay used: immunoSEQ multiplex PCR; TCRdb lists only in-frame clones, some missing. Among about 120,000 clones listed, over 65% were seen once. For this clone: The antigen is not known.

Unrecorded immune exposures were likely, despite nominal health at sampling. This TCR was sampled from a man younger than 30 in good health and CMV-seropositive. V usage is TRBV5-8 and J usage is TRBJ2-1; 9 nucleotides match TRBD1. The material sequenced was PBMCs. The CDR3 is CASSLSGTGLTDEQFF. The CDR3 nucleotides are TGTGCCAGCAGCTTGAGTGGGACAGGGTTGACCGATGAGCAGTTCTTC.